The entry below describes one T cell receptor (beta chain). Its antigen is currently unknown. The method was immunoSEQ multiplex PCR; TCRdb's version includes in-frame clones alone and lacks a portion of them. The sample lists about 170,000 clones, approximately 90% occurring once. The V end lost 10 bases, the J end lost 6 bases, and 22 bases lay between the germline ends. The CDR3 is 15 residues long. Germline CDR1 reads LNHDA; CDR2 reads SQIVND (reference sequence). The sample is drawn from a study of T cell responses to AZD1222 COVID-19 vaccine. About the study: Some second doses came at about 4 weeks and others at about 12 weeks; these were pooled. Whole-study findings and limits: Repertoire sampling was restricted to post-peak T cell response timepoints. Regions 160-218 and 743-854 held dominance among vaccine-associated CD4 TCRs, which spanned spike.

The sequence derives from an adult in good health. This sequence joins TRBV19 and TRBJ1-5, with D possibly matching TRBD1 (5 bases). Sequenced material: peripheral blood, taken on day 0 of AZD1222 vaccination. The CDR3 here is CATTRGEGAGQPQHF. The CDR3 DNA follows: TGTGCCACTACTAGGGGTGAAGGGGCCGGTCAGCCCCAGCATTTT.